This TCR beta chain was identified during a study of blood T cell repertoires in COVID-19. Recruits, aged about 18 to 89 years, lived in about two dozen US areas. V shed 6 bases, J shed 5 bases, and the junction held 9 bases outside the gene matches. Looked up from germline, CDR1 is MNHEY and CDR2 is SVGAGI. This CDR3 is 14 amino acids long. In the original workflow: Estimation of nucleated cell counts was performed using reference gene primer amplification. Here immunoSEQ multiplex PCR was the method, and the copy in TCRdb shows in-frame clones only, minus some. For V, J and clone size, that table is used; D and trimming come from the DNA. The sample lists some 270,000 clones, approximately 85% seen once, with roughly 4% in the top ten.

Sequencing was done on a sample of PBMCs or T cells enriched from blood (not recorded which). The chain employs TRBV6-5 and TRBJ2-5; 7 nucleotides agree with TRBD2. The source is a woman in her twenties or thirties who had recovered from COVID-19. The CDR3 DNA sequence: TGTGCCAGCAGACTACGCTGGGGAGGGGAGACCCAGTACTTC. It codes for CASRLRWGGETQYF.